Sequencing of this T cell receptor beta chain was carried out in a study of tumor-infiltrating lymphocytes in primary liver carcinoma. From around 0.5 ug total RNA, TCR beta cDNA was generated with a primer in the constant region. ARM-PCR, slightly modified, supplied the TCR beta libraries through three nested multiplex PCR rounds. Primers for the first two PCR rounds were TRBV1-TRBV30 forward primers and a C-beta reverse primer (about 9 cycles per round). TCRdb processed the multiplex PCR reads anew with MiXCR; each CDR3 protein has one entry. Of fewer than 350,000 distinct CDR3 sequences listed, about 60% are singletons. Ten or more counts support this clonotype. Germline DNA was extracted alongside blood RNA, which was obtained from unsorted whole blood. V shed 3 bases, J shed 4 bases, and the junction held 7 bases outside the gene matches. This CDR3 has 14 residues. Germline values: CDR1 SGHNT, CDR2 YYREEE (reference sequence).

J is TRBJ2-7 and V is TRBV5-4, with 7 bases matching TRBD2. The receptor was isolated from a middle-aged man with primary liver carcinoma and hepatitis B virus infection. The sample comprised peripheral blood. The CDR3 reads CASSSGRGGYEQYF. CDR3 sequence (DNA): TGTGCCAGCAGCTCAGGAAGGGGAGGGTACGAGCAGTACTTC.